The sequence of this T cell receptor beta chain was determined in a study of blood T cell repertoires in COVID-19. The overall study: Samples came from the United States, Italy and Spain, spanning acute and convalescent COVID-19.

Profiling relied on immunoSEQ multiplex PCR, and the TCRdb table lists in-frame clones only, not all of them. Of roughly 200,000 clones listed, roughly nine tenths are singletons. The CDR3 spans 13 residues. CDR1 LGHDT and CDR2 YNNKEL come from the germline V gene (reference sequence). Trimming took off 0 bases at V and 4 bases at J, with 4 bases between the two ends. This clone showed up just a few times. Other DNA sequences from this sample encode an identical CDR3 as well. The chain links TRBV3-1 (or the pseudogene TRBV3-2) to TRBJ1-5, with D uncertain. The sequenced sample consisted of PBMCs or T cells enriched from blood (not recorded which). The clonotype was recovered from a woman aged 25-40 years with acute COVID-19. The DNA for the CDR3 is TGTGCCAGCAGCCAAGATCTGAATCAGCCCCAGCATTTT. It yields the protein CASSQDLNQPQHF.